These 27 T cell receptor beta chains were sequenced from one sample in a study of T-cell memory formation after mild COVID-19. TCRdb recomputed calls from the 5' RACE reads with MiXCR, one row per CDR3 protein. The sample records approximately 30,000 distinct CDR3 sequences, around 8% being singletons. Sequencing input: PBMCs or a T cell subset sorted from them (not recorded which). The receptor set was obtained from a man aged 18 to 35 who had mild COVID-19 (a few samples of this study predate the infection). Cell type and time point are not known.

This clonotype was observed at least ten times. The V gene is TRBV7-2, the J gene TRBJ1-3; TRBD1 might be the D (6 bases). Germline assignment: CDR1 SGHTA and CDR2 FQGNSA. V dropped 5 bases and J dropped 0 bases, with 14 bases sitting between them. This CDR3 is built from 16 residues. CDR3: CASSPRQVRSGNTIYF. CDR3 sequence (DNA): TGTGCCAGCAGCCCCCGACAGGTTCGCTCTGGAAACACCATATATTTT. Using reference TRBV7-2 and TRBJ1-3 for the parts outside the CDR3, the full variable domain is GAGVSQSPSNKVTEKGKDVELRCDPISGHTALYWYRQSLGQGLEFLIYFQGNSAPDKSGLPSDRFSAERTGGSVSTLTIQRTQQEDSAVYLCASSPRQVRSGNTIYFGEGSWLTVV.

This clonotype was observed at least ten times. The V call is TRBV10-1, the J call TRBJ2-5, with unresolved D. Germline V gives CDR1 WNHNN, CDR2 SYGVQD (reference sequence). Trimming pared 5 bases from V and 4 bases from J, leaving 14 bases between. This CDR3 is built from 14 residues. Here the CDR3 DNA reads TGCGCCAGCAGTCCAGAATCTCCGGCAGAGACCCAGTACTTC. Translating gives CASSPESPAETQYF.

This clonotype came up many times. The chain recombines TRBV3-1 with TRBJ2-7; D uncertain. Trimming left V 1 base short and J 5 bases short, with 12 bases between. CDR3 length: 14 amino acids. CDR1 LGHDT and CDR2 YNNKEL come from the germline V gene (reference sequence). CDR3 nucleotide sequence: TGTGCCAGCAGCCAAGCTAGTAATTCCCACGAGCAGTACTTC. Translating gives CASSQASNSHEQYF.

This clonotype appeared many times. The CDR3 reads CASSDFGRGYEQYF. The CDR3 region has the DNA TGTGCCAGCAGTGACTTTGGCAGGGGATACGAGCAGTACTTC. The V and J genes are TRBV25-1 and TRBJ2-7; TRBD1 might be the D (6 bases). Trimming left V 3 bases short and J 4 bases short, with 13 bases between. The CDR3 is made up of 14 amino acids. The V gene's germline CDR1 is MGHDK and CDR2 SYGVNS.

This clonotype was seen at least ten times. This rearrangement joins TRBV27 to TRBJ2-3; possible D gene TRBD2, 6 bases. Looked up from germline, CDR1 is MNHEY and CDR2 is SMNVEV (reference sequence). The CDR3 consists of 15 residues. Trimming cost V 6 bases and J 3 bases, with 16 bases left between them. In DNA, the CDR3 is TGTGCCAGCAGCAGCCGGGAGACGTTGACAGATACGCAGTATTTT. This codes for CASSSRETLTDTQYF.

This clonotype was seen many times. V usage is TRBV7-2 and J usage is TRBJ2-7; D possibly uses TRBD1 or TRBD2 (5 bases each). V lost 7 bases, J lost 6 bases, and 19 bases lay in between. The germline V gene encodes CDR1 SGHTA and CDR2 FQGNSA. The CDR3 is made up of 14 amino acids. CDR3 bases: TGTGCCAGCACCTCGACGGGGCATGGAGGCGAGCAGTACTTC. Protein sequence: CASTSTGHGGEQYF. Based on the CDR3 plus reference TRBV7-2 and TRBJ2-7, the full variable domain is GAGVSQSPSNKVTEKGKDVELRCDPISGHTALYWYRQSLGQGLEFLIYFQGNSAPDKSGLPSDRFSAERTGGSVSTLTIQRTQQEDSAVYLCASTSTGHGGEQYFGPGTRLTVT.

Many counts were recorded for this clonotype. The rearrangement uses TRBV5-1 and TRBJ1-6; D is unresolved. V was shortened by 0 bases and J by 0 bases, with 7 bases between the two germline ends. Germline V gene lookup returns CDR1 SGHRS and CDR2 YFSETQ. This CDR3 is 16 amino acids long. As DNA, the CDR3 is TGCGCCAGCAGCTTGGCGGGGAGCTCCTATAATTCACCCCTCCACTTT. Its translation is CASSLAGSSYNSPLHF. The entire variable domain, with the rest obtained from reference TRBV5-1 and TRBJ1-6, is as follows: KAGVTQTPRYLIKTRGQQVTLSCSPISGHRSVSWYQQTPGQGLQFLFEYFSETQRNKGNFPGRFSGRQFSNSRSEMNVSTLELGDSALYLCASSLAGSSYNSPLHFGNGTRLTVT.

This clonotype was counted at least ten times. CDR3 sequence (DNA): TGTGCCAGCAGTTACTCGCCCAGGGATGTTCAGCCCCAGCATTTT. Its translation is CASSYSPRDVQPQHF. This chain uses TRBV6-2 or TRBV6-3 with TRBJ1-5; tentative D call: TRBD1 (5 bases). The CDR3 extends over 15 amino acids. Germline V CDR1 and CDR2: MNHEY, SVGEGT. Deletions cut 0 bases from V and 6 bases from J, with 12 bases between.

V usage is TRBV20-1 and J usage is TRBJ2-1, with D hard to call. Trimming left V 4 bases short and J 6 bases short, with 4 bases between. This CDR3 is built from 10 residues. From germline, CDR1 is DFQATT and CDR2 SNEGSKA (reference sequence). As DNA, the CDR3 is TGCAGTGCTAAAGGCAATGAGCAGTTCTTC. This codes for CSAKGNEQFF.

This clonotype has ten or more counts. The chain links TRBV12-3 or TRBV12-4 to TRBJ2-6, with D maybe TRBD1 (6 bases). V was pared by 6 bases and J by 4 bases, with 16 bases between. CDR3 length equals 16 residues. CDR3 nucleotide sequence: TGTGCCAGCAGCCCCTCCACAGGGTCCGGGGCCAACGTCCTGACTTTC. Translating it yields CASSPSTGSGANVLTF.

This clonotype appeared many times. The chain has TRBV2 and TRBJ2-1; D uncertain. Trimming shortened V by 1 base and J by 7 bases, and 5 bases separated the two germline ends. This CDR3 comprises 12 residues. Germline lookup yields CDR1 SNHLY and CDR2 FYNNEI. For the CDR3, the DNA is TGTGCCAGCAGTGAAGACGCTAATGAGCAGTTCTTC. Protein product: CASSEDANEQFF.

This clonotype was picked up a small number of times. The J gene is TRBJ1-4, the V gene TRBV29-1; tentative D call: TRBD1 (5 bases). CDR3 size: 13 residues. Germline V gives CDR1 SQVTM, CDR2 ANQGSEA. V shed 4 bases and J shed 3 bases, with 9 bases lying between them. The CDR3 nucleotides read TGCAGCGTTGGAGGGGTAGCTAATGAAAAACTGTTTTTT. Encoded protein: CSVGGVANEKLFF.

The sample holds many counts of this clonotype. The chain joins TRBV7-2 to TRBJ2-3, with TRBD2 matching 11 bases. The CDR3 has 17 residues. The J segment lost 1 base and the V segment lost 5 bases, leaving 8 bases of the junction unmatched. CDR1 is SGHTA, CDR2 FQGNSA, per germline. The CDR3 sequence: CASSPTPTSGGTDTQYF. The CDR3 DNA reads TGTGCCAGCAGCCCTACCCCGACTAGCGGGGGCACAGATACGCAGTATTTT. The whole variable domain, remainder taken from reference TRBV7-2 and TRBJ2-3, is GAGVSQSPSNKVTEKGKDVELRCDPISGHTALYWYRQSLGQGLEFLIYFQGNSAPDKSGLPSDRFSAERTGGSVSTLTIQRTQQEDSAVYLCASSPTPTSGGTDTQYFGPGTRLTVL.

Sample share makes this clonotype medium-sized. This chain joins TRBV5-1 and TRBJ2-3; tentatively, D is TRBD1 or TRBD2 (5 bases each). The V gene lost 5 bases and the J gene lost 2 bases, with 15 bases spanning the gap. The CDR3 loop spans 15 amino acids. Germline CDR1 and CDR2: SGHRS and YFSETQ. The CDR3 DNA is TGCGCCAGCAGGGGACCTACTCTAAACACAGATACGCAGTATTTT. Translating gives CASRGPTLNTDTQYF.

In this sample, this clonotype turned up many times. V gene TRBV29-1 combines with J gene TRBJ2-7; 11 bases map to TRBD1. CDR3 length equals 13 residues. The germline V gene encodes CDR1 SQVTM and CDR2 ANQGSEA. Germline trimming cut 7 bases from V and 5 bases from J; bases unmatched to any gene: 7. The CDR3, as DNA: TGCAGCGCCTGGGGGGGACAGGGGGACGAGCAGTACTTC. Protein: CSAWGGQGDEQYF.

This clonotype was detected many times. The chain joins TRBV5-1 to TRBJ1-5; a weak D match, TRBD1 (5 bases). The CDR3 is made up of 14 amino acids. V lost 0 bases and J 7 bases, leaving 11 bases between the germline ends. Germline V gene sequence: CDR1 SGHRS, CDR2 YFSETQ. The CDR3 DNA follows: TGCGCCAGCAGCTTGGATCAGGGAGGCCAGCCCCAGCATTTT. Residues: CASSLDQGGQPQHF.

The rearrangement uses TRBV28 and TRBJ1-6; possible D gene TRBD1, 5 bases. Germline assignment: CDR1 MDHEN and CDR2 SYDVKM. The ends were cut back, 6 bases at V and 9 bases at J, with 18 bases in the middle. This CDR3 contains 15 residues. As DNA, the CDR3 is TGTGCCAGCAGCCCAGAGCCCGGGGGAGCTTCACCCCTCCACTTT. It codes for CASSPEPGGASPLHF.

This clonotype came up a few times. The chain combines TRBV5-1 with TRBJ2-1; TRBD2 agrees at 7 bases. The CDR3 spans 16 residues. Losses at the gene ends were 4 bases for V and 5 bases for J; bases not matched to a gene: 12. Germline CDR1 SGHRS, CDR2 YFSETQ. The CDR3, as DNA: TGCGCCAGCAGCAGGGCGTTACTAGCGTCGCACAATGAGCAGTTCTTC. Its translation: CASSRALLASHNEQFF.

This clonotype was detected many times. This rearrangement joins TRBV29-1 to TRBJ1-1; D gene ambiguous. Trimming removed 4 bases from V and 0 bases from J, with 12 bases in between. The germline V gene encodes CDR1 SQVTM and CDR2 ANQGSEA. CDR3 size: 14 residues. CDR3 nucleotide sequence: TGCAGCGTTGTGTCTCCGGGGATGAACACTGAAGCTTTCTTT. Translation gives CSVVSPGMNTEAFF.

This clonotype was seen ten or more times. The chain combines TRBV7-2 with TRBJ1-1; 8 bases align to TRBD1. V was pared by 5 bases and J by 5 bases, with 10 bases of the junction left unmatched. The CDR3 is made up of 15 amino acids. Per germline, CDR1 SGHTA and CDR2 FQGNSA. Written as DNA, the CDR3 is TGTGCCAGCAGCCCCTGGACAGGGTGGTGGACTGAAGCTTTCTTT. This translates into CASSPWTGWWTEAFF.

This clonotype was picked up many times. The chain recombines TRBV6-2 or TRBV6-3 with TRBJ2-1, with D tentatively TRBD1 (5 bases). CDR1 is MNHEY, CDR2 SVGEGT, per germline. Trimming removed 2 bases from V and 11 bases from J, with 7 bases in between. CDR3 length equals 11 residues. The CDR3 spells CASSYDSKQFF. CDR3 DNA: TGTGCCAGCAGTTACGACAGCAAGCAGTTCTTC.

This clonotype was found many times. The chain employs TRBV6-4 and TRBJ2-2; 7 bases align to TRBD1. This CDR3 is built from 13 residues. Germline V CDR1 and CDR2: MRHNA, SNTAGT. V was pared by 4 bases and J by 4 bases, with 0 bases of the junction left unmatched. CDR3 in amino acids: CASSGTGTGELFF. The CDR3, as DNA: TGTGCCAGCAGTGGGACAGGCACCGGGGAGCTGTTTTTT.

This clonotype turned up a few times. V and J are TRBV6-5 and TRBJ2-3; 9 bases align to TRBD2. Trimming took 6 bases from V and 2 from J; bases not matched to a gene: 9. The germline V gene encodes CDR1 MNHEY and CDR2 SVGAGI. This CDR3 is built from 16 residues. CDR3 sequence: CASRPFRGGATDTQYF. The CDR3 DNA is TGTGCCAGCAGACCCTTTCGCGGGGGGGCCACAGATACGCAGTATTTT.

This clonotype is termed medium-sized. The V call is TRBV10-3, the J call TRBJ1-3, with D unresolved. The germline CDR1 and CDR2 sequences are ENHRY and SYGVKD. The CDR3 totals 14 residues. The V gene lost 7 bases and the J gene lost 2 bases, with 12 bases spanning the gap. Here the CDR3 DNA reads TGTGCCATCATGAGGGATACGACTGGAAACACCATATATTTT. Translating gives CAIMRDTTGNTIYF.

The chain has TRBV5-5 and TRBJ1-4; tentative D call: TRBD1 (5 bases). V was shortened by 4 bases and J by 5 bases, with 12 bases between the two germline ends. This CDR3 comprises 14 residues. The germline V gene has CDR1 SGHKS and CDR2 YYEKEE (reference sequence). In nucleotides, the CDR3 is TGTGCCAGCAGCCCCGAGTGGGGCAATGAAAAACTGTTTTTT. Translation: CASSPEWGNEKLFF.

This clonotype showed up many times. The V and J genes are TRBV7-2 and TRBJ2-3, with TRBD2 as a possible D gene (6 bases). CDR3 length: 14 residues. Trimming took off 3 bases at V and 2 bases at J, with 9 bases between the two ends. The germline V gene has CDR1 SGHTA and CDR2 FQGNSA. The DNA of the CDR3 is TGTGCCAGCAGCTTGGGCGGGACCACAGATACGCAGTATTTT. This codes for CASSLGGTTDTQYF.

The table lists this clonotype with many counts. The chain has TRBV29-1 and TRBJ2-7, with TRBD2 as a possible D gene (6 bases). The CDR3 consists of 14 residues. The ends were cut back, 4 bases at V and 0 bases at J, with 13 bases in the middle. From germline, CDR1 is SQVTM and CDR2 ANQGSEA. The CDR3 DNA sequence: TGCAGCGTTGGGAACGGGGGTCACTCCTACGAGCAGTACTTC. Translating gives CSVGNGGHSYEQYF.